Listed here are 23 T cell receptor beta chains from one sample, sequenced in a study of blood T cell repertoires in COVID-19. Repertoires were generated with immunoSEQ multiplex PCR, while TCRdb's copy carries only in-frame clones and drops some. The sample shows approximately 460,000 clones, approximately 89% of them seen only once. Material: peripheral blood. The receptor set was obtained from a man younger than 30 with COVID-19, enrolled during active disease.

The CDR3 protein is CASSFLTAGIQETQYF. CDR3 nucleotide sequence: TGTGCCAGCAGCTTCCTAACGGCGGGAATCCAAGAGACCCAGTACTTC. V is TRBV7-8 and J is TRBJ2-5; weak D call: TRBD2 (6 bases). V was clipped by 3 bases and J by 1 base, with 15 bases between them. There are 16 residues in the CDR3. Germline V gene sequence: CDR1 SGHVS, CDR2 FQNEAQ.

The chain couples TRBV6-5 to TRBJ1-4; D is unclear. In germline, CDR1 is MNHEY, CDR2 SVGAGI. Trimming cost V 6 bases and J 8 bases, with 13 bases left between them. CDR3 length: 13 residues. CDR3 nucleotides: TGTGCCAGCAGGTCCTACAGTGTCGAAAAACTGTTTTTT. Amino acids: CASRSYSVEKLFF.

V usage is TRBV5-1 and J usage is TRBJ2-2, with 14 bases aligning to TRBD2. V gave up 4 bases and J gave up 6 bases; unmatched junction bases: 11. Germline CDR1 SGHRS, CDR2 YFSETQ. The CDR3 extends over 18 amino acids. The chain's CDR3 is CASSTGLAGEFSAGELFF. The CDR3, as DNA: TGCGCCAGCAGCACGGGACTAGCGGGAGAGTTCTCGGCCGGGGAGCTGTTTTTT.

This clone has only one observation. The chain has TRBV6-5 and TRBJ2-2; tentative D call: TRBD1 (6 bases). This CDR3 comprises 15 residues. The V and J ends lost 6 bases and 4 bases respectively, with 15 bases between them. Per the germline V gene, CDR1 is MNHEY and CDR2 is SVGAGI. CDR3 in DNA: TGTGCCAGCAGCGTACAGGGAATCAGCACCGGGGAGCTGTTTTTT. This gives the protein CASSVQGISTGELFF.

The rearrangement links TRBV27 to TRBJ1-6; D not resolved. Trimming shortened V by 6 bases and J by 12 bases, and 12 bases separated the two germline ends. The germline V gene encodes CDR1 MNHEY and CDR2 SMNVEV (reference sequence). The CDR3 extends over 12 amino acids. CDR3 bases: TGTGCCAGCAGCATTACCAGAGGACCCCTCCACTTT. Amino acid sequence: CASSITRGPLHF.

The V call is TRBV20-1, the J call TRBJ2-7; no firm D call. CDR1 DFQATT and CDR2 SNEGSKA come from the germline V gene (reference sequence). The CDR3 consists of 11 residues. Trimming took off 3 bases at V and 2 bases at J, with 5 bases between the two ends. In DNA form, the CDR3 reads TGCAGTGCTAGCCAGACCTACGAGCAGTACTTC. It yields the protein CSASQTYEQYF.

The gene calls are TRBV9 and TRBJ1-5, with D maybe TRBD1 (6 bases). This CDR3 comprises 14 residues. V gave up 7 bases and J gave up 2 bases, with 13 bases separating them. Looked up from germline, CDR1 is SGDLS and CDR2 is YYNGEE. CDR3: CASSAGVGNQPQHF. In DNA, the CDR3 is TGTGCCAGCTCCGCAGGGGTTGGCAATCAGCCCCAGCATTTT.

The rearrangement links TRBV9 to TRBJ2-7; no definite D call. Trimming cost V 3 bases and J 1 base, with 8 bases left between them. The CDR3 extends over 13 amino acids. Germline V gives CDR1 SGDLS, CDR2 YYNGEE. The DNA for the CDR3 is TGTGCCAGCAGCGGTACTATATCCTACGAGCAGTACTTC. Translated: CASSGTISYEQYF.

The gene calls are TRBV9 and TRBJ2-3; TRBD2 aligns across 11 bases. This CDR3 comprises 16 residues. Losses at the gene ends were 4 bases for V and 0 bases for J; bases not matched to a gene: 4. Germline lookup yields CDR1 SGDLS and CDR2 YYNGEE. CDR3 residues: CASSPTSGTSTDTQYF. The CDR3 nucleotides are TGTGCCAGCAGCCCGACTAGCGGGACTAGCACAGATACGCAGTATTTT.

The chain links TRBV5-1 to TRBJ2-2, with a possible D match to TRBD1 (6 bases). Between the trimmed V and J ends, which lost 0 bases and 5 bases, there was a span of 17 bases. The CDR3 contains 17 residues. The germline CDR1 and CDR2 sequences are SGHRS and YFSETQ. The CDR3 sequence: CASSLGLGDKGTGELFF. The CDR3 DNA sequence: TGCGCCAGCAGCTTGGGGCTCGGGGACAAAGGTACCGGGGAGCTGTTTTTT.

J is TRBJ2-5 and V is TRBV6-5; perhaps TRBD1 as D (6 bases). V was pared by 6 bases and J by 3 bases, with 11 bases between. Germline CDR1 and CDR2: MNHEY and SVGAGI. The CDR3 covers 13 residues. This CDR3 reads CASSGTPKETQYF. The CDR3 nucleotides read TGTGCCAGCAGCGGGACACCAAAAGAGACCCAGTACTTC.

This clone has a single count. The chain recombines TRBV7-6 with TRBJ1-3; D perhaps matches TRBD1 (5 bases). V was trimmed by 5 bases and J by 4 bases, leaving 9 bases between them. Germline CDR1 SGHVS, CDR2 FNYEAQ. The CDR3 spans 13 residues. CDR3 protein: CASSLRTGNTIYF. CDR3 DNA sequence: TGTGCCAGCAGCCTAAGGACAGGAAACACCATATATTTT.

CDR3: CAWSVPGLALYEQYF. The DNA for the CDR3 is TGTGCCTGGAGTGTACCCGGACTAGCGCTATACGAGCAGTACTTC. This chain links TRBV30 with TRBJ2-7; TRBD2 matches 9 bases. V shed 0 bases, J shed 4 bases, and the junction held 7 bases outside the gene matches. This CDR3 is built from 15 residues. Germline V gene lookup returns CDR1 GTSNPN and CDR2 SVGIG (reference sequence).

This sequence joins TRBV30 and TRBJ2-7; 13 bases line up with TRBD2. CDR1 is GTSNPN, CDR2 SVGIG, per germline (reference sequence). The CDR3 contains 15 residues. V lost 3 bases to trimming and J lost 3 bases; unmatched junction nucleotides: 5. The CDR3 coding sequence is TGTGCCTGGAGAGCGACTAGCGGGAGGCTCTACGAGCAGTACTTC. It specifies CAWRATSGRLYEQYF.

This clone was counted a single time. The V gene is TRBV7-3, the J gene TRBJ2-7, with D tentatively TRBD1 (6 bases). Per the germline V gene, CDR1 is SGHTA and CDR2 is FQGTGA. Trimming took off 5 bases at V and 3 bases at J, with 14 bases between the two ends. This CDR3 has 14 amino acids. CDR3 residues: CASSASGDVYEQYF. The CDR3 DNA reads TGTGCCAGCAGCGCCTCAGGGGACGTCTACGAGCAGTACTTC.

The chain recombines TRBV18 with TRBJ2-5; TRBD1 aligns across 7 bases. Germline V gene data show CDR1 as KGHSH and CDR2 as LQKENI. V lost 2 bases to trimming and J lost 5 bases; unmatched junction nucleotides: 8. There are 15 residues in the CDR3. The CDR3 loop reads CASSPYHRGRETQYF. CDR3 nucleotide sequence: TGTGCCAGCTCACCATATCACAGGGGACGGGAGACCCAGTACTTC.

CDR3 loop: CASSQQGAYGYTF. The CDR3 DNA reads as TGTGCCAGCAGCCAGCAGGGGGCCTATGGCTACACCTTC. The chain couples TRBV3-1 (or the pseudogene TRBV3-2) to TRBJ1-2; 8 bases align to TRBD1. The CDR3 totals 13 residues. Germline CDR1 LGHDT, CDR2 YNNKEL (reference sequence). After removal of 3 bases from V and 4 bases from J, the junction contained 1 base not matched to a gene.

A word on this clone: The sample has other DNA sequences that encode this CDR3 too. The CDR3 reads CASSVGDRGYEQYF. The CDR3 DNA sequence: TGTGCCAGCAGCGTAGGGGACAGGGGCTACGAGCAGTACTTC. The chain joins TRBV9 to TRBJ2-7; 10 bases align to TRBD1. Trimming cost V 0 bases and J 3 bases; bases outside gene matches: 0. Looked up from germline, CDR1 is SGDLS and CDR2 is YYNGEE. This CDR3 has 14 residues.

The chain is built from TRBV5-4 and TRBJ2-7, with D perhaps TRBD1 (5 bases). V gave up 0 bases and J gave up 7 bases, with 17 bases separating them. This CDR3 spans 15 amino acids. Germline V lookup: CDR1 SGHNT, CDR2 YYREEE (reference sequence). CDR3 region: CASSLGAGLPGEQYF. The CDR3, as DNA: TGTGCCAGCAGCTTGGGGGCAGGGCTTCCTGGGGAGCAGTACTTC. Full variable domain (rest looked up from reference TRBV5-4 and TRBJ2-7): ETGVTQSPTHLIKTRGQQVTLRCSSQSGHNTVSWYQQALGQGPQFIFQYYREEENGRGNFPPRFSGLQFPNYSSELNVNALELDDSALYLCASSLGAGLPGEQYFGPGTRLTVT.

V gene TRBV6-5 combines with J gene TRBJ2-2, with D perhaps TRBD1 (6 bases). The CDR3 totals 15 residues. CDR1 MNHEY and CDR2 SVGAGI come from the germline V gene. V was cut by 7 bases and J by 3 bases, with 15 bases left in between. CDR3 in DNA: TGTGCCAGCAAGATGGACAGCGATCACACCGGGGAGCTGTTTTTT. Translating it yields CASKMDSDHTGELFF.

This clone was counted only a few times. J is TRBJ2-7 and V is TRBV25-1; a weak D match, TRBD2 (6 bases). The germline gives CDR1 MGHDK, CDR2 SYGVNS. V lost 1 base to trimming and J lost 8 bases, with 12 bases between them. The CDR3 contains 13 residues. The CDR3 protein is CASSEFGGRQQYF. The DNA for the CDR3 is TGTGCCAGCAGTGAATTCGGGGGAAGACAGCAGTACTTC.

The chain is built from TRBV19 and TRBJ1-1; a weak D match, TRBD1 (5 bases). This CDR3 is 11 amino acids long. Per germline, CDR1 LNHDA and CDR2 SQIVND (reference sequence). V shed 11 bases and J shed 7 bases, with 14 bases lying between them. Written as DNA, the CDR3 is TGTGCCTCAGCAGGGTCTGGTGAAGCTTTCTTT. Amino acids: CASAGSGEAFF. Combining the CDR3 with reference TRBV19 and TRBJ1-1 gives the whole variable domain DGGITQSPKYLFRKEGQNVTLSCEQNLNHDAMYWYRQDPGQGLRLIYYSQIVNDFQKGDIAEGYSVSREKKESFPLTVTSAQKNPTAFYLCASAGSGEAFFGQGTRLTVV.

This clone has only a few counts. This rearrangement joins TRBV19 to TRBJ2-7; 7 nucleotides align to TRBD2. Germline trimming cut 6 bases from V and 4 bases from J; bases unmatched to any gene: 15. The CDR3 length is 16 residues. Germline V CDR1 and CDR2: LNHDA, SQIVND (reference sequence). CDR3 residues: CASSRGRGEGLYEQYF. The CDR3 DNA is TGTGCCAGTAGCCGGGGCCGAGGGGAGGGCCTGTACGAGCAGTACTTC. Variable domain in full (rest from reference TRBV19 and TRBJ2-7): DGGITQSPKYLFRKEGQNVTLSCEQNLNHDAMYWYRQDPGQGLRLIYYSQIVNDFQKGDIAEGYSVSREKKESFPLTVTSAQKNPTAFYLCASSRGRGEGLYEQYFGPGTRLTVT.